Detailed here is one T cell receptor (beta chain). Per germline, CDR1 MDHEN and CDR2 SYDVKM. J lost 0 bases, V lost 4 bases, and 7 bases had no gene match. The CDR3 contains 18 residues. The data belong to a study of PD-1 blockade in mismatch repair-deficient tumors. Produced via immunoSEQ multiplex PCR; TCRdb's table is partial and in-frame only. The data hold 25,000 to 30,000 clones, with about 81% observed a single time. The chain is built from TRBV28 and TRBJ2-6, with TRBD1 matching 9 bases. Sequencing used PBMCs, obtained before pembrolizumab treatment. This receptor was obtained from an adult with mismatch repair-deficient cancer. CDR3 amino acids: CASSWTGVPLSGANVLTF. CDR3 DNA: TGTGCCAGCAGTTGGACAGGGGTCCCTCTCTCTGGGGCCAACGTCCTGACTTTC.